This TCR beta chain was recorded in a study of cytomegalovirus exposure and HLA in healthy donors. Germline assignment: CDR1 LNHDA and CDR2 SQIVND (reference sequence). J was trimmed by 7 bases and V by 4 bases; bases with no gene match: 8. The length of the CDR3 is 15 residues. Overall study results and limits: A later analysis showed that HLA-associated TCR beta chains had undergone more clonal expansion than equally common others.

Primers: 60 Vbeta forward and 13 Jbeta reverse. The protocol was immunoSEQ multiplex PCR, while the TCRdb copy is restricted to in-frame clones and leaves out a portion. The table includes around 130,000 clones, 75% detected once. As for this clone: The antigen is undetermined.

The sequencing sample was made of PBMCs. The chain employs TRBV19 and TRBJ2-1; 9 nucleotides match TRBD2. This clonotype was obtained from a woman aged 40 to 50 in good health and CMV-seropositive. CDR3 coding DNA: TGTGCCAGTAGTACTTTAGCGGGAGAGACGAATGAGCAGTTCTTC. As protein: CASSTLAGETNEQFF.